Listed below are T cell receptor beta chains from one sample, sequenced in a study of T-cell memory formation after mild COVID-19. TCRdb analysed the 5' RACE reads with MiXCR anew, one entry per CDR3 protein. The data contain 300,000 to 350,000 distinct CDR3 sequences, roughly 15% of them singletons. Sample: PBMCs or a T cell subset sorted from them (not recorded which). The receptors shown here come from a man between 18 and 29 years old who had mild COVID-19 (a few samples of this study predate the infection). Cell type and time point are not known. Each CDR3 is given with its conserved first and last residue. A D gene is named only where the DNA matches it firmly. Not all rows give a size; the values are once, few, many and, for expanded clones, a class.

>-|TRBV4-1|TRBJ2-1|many
TGCGCCAGCAGCCAATTCCTAGTTACCTACAATGAGCAGTTCTTC
CASSQFLVTYNEQFF
>-|TRBV5-1|TRBJ1-6|few
TGCGCCAGCCGAACAGGGTCGAATTCACCCCTCCACTTT
CASRTGSNSPLHF
>-|TRBV6-5|TRBJ1-6|-
TGTGCCAGCATGGCAGGTGTAGATTCACCCCTCCACTTT
CASMAGVDSPLHF
>TRBD2|TRBV4-3|TRBJ2-3|-
TGCGCCAGCAGCCAAGAAAGGGGCGGGGGGCCTAGAGATACGCAGTATTTT
CASSQERGGGPRDTQYF
>-|TRBV7-6|TRBJ2-7|few
TGTGCCAGCAGCCCTAGGGGGGGCCCGGACGAGCAGTACTTC
CASSPRGGPDEQYF
>TRBD2|TRBV12-3/TRBV12-4|TRBJ2-3|-
TGTGCCAGCAGCCCCACCACCGGGACTAGCGGGGGCACAGATACGCAGTATTTT
CASSPTTGTSGGTDTQYF
>-|TRBV24-1|TRBJ1-5|-
TGTGCCACCAGTGATTTGCGTCAGGCTTATCAGCCCCAGCATTTT
CATSDLRQAYQPQHF
>-|TRBV4-3|TRBJ1-1|-
TGCGCCAGCAGCCTCCAGACGGGCATGAACACTGAAGCTTTCTTT
CASSLQTGMNTEAFF
>-|TRBV3-1|TRBJ2-1|-
TGTGCCAGCAGCCAAGAGTGGTGGTCCAACAATGAGCAGTTCTTC
CASSQEWWSNNEQFF
>-|TRBV24-1|TRBJ2-6|-
TGTGCCATCGCGACCTCTGGGGCCAACGTCCTGACTTTC
CAIATSGANVLTF
>-|TRBV10-3|TRBJ2-3|many
TGTGCCATCAGTGAAAGGACGGGGACGCAGTATTTT
CAISERTGTQYF
>-|TRBV6-1|TRBJ2-7|-
TGTGCCAGCAGTGAAGGACCTCGCTCCTACGAGCAGTACTTC
CASSEGPRSYEQYF
>-|TRBV4-3|TRBJ1-6|-
TGCGCCAGCAGCCAAGAGGGTATAGTAGCTAATTCACCCCTCCACTTT
CASSQEGIVANSPLHF
>-|TRBV18|TRBJ2-7|-
TGTGCCAGCTCACCGCGTTCCTACGAGCAGTACTTC
CASSPRSYEQYF
>-|TRBV6-4|TRBJ1-4|-
TGTGCCAGCAGTGCACAGAGCGCGCCTAATGAAAAACTGTTTTTT
CASSAQSAPNEKLFF
>-|TRBV6-6|TRBJ1-2|-
TGTGCCAGCAGTTACATGGGGGCGAGCTATGGCTACACCTTC
CASSYMGASYGYTF
>TRBD2|TRBV5-1|TRBJ2-3|many
TGCGCCAGCAAGAGGGCGGCGGGGGCAGATACGCAGTATTTT
CASKRAAGADTQYF
>TRBD1|TRBV18|TRBJ1-3|few
TGTGCCAGCTCACCGCAGGGGGGGCTCCTCTCTGGAAACACCATATATTTT
CASSPQGGLLSGNTIYF
>-|TRBV5-1|TRBJ2-1|few
TGCGCCAGCAGCTTGCGGACCCCTCACAATGAGCAGTTCTTC
CASSLRTPHNEQFF
>-|TRBV20-1|TRBJ1-1|few
TGCAGTGCTAGAGATGCGGGCGAGATGAACACTGAAGCTTTCTTT
CSARDAGEMNTEAFF
>TRBD1|TRBV9|TRBJ1-3|-
TGTGCCAGCAGCATCCGGGACAGGGATGCTGGAGACACCATATATTTT
CASSIRDRDAGDTIYF
>-|TRBV6-5|TRBJ2-1|-
TGTGCCAGCAGCCCCGTGGCGATTTACAATGAGCAGTTCTTC
CASSPVAIYNEQFF
>TRBD1|TRBV24-1|TRBJ2-1|-
TGTGCCACCAGTGACTCCGGCGGGGACAGGGGGCGGAATGAGCAGTTCTTC
CATSDSGGDRGRNEQFF
>-|TRBV25-1|TRBJ1-1|-
TGTGCCAGCAGTCCAAGGACAGTGGGTGAAGCTTTCTTT
CASSPRTVGEAFF
>-|TRBV18|TRBJ2-3|few
TGTGCCAGCTCGGGAATCGGACAGACCACGCAGTATTTT
CASSGIGQTTQYF
>TRBD2|TRBV4-2|TRBJ2-3|-
TGTGCCAGCAGCCAAAAAAAAACGGGACTACTGGCGGATACGCAGTATTTT
CASSQKKTGLLADTQYF
>-|TRBV12-3/TRBV12-4|TRBJ1-5|-
TGTGCCAGCAGTCCCCTGGGGAGGGCGGTGGGCAATCAGCCCCAGCATTTT
CASSPLGRAVGNQPQHF
>TRBD1|TRBV20-1|TRBJ1-1|-
TGCAGTGCTTTATCGAACAGGGGACCGAACACTGAAGCTTTCTTT
CSALSNRGPNTEAFF
>TRBD2|TRBV12-3/TRBV12-4|TRBJ2-1|many
TGTGCCAGCAGTCTGCAAGGGACTAGCGGGGGCAAGCAGTTCTTC
CASSLQGTSGGKQFF
>TRBD1|TRBV6-5|TRBJ1-6|-
TGTGCCAGCAGTTACAGGGGGCGTAATTCACCCCTCCACTTT
CASSYRGRNSPLHF
>TRBD1|TRBV6-6|TRBJ2-1|-
TGTGCCAGCACGGCGGGACAGGGGTGGAATGAGCAGTTCTTC
CASTAGQGWNEQFF
>-|TRBV29-1|TRBJ2-5|-
TGCAGTGCCACCCCACGAGGCCTCCAAGAGACCCAGTACTTC
CSATPRGLQETQYF
>-|TRBV7-3|TRBJ1-1|few
TGTGCCAGCAGCTTAGAGTTGGTGAACACTGAAGCTTTCTTT
CASSLELVNTEAFF
>TRBD2|TRBV27|TRBJ2-1|-
TGTGCCAGCAGTTTACCAGCCTTTAGCGGGGGGTACAATGAGCAGTTCTTC
CASSLPAFSGGYNEQFF
>-|TRBV18|TRBJ1-3|-
TGTGCCAGCAGGACGGGGATGGCTGGAAACACCATATATTTT
CASRTGMAGNTIYF
>TRBD2|TRBV12-3/TRBV12-4|TRBJ2-1|-
TGTGCCAGCAAGTCGGGCGGGGGGCCATGGAATGAGCAGTTCTTC
CASKSGGGPWNEQFF
>-|TRBV7-2|TRBJ2-1|-
TGTGCCAGCAGCTTAGCGATTGGGCAGGGGTCCTACAATGAGCAGTTCTTC
CASSLAIGQGSYNEQFF
>-|TRBV5-5|TRBJ1-1|few
TGTGCCAGCAGCCCGGGTCCGGAGCAGGGGCCTGAAGCTTTCTTT
CASSPGPEQGPEAFF
>-|TRBV29-1|TRBJ2-1|-
TGCAGCGTTCAACTTTTGCCGGGGACCCAGTTCTTC
CSVQLLPGTQFF
>-|TRBV24-1|TRBJ2-2|-
TGTGCCACCAGCAACGAGGGGACGGACACCGGGGAGCTGTTTTTT
CATSNEGTDTGELFF
>TRBD2|TRBV20-1|TRBJ2-7|-
TGCAGTGCTAGATTGGGAGGGGTCTACGAGCAGTACTTC
CSARLGGVYEQYF
>TRBD2|TRBV4-2|TRBJ2-1|-
TGTGCCAGCAGCCTAGCGGGACTAGCGGACAACAATGAGCAGTTCTTC
CASSLAGLADNNEQFF
>-|TRBV4-1|TRBJ1-1|-
TGCGCCAGCAGCCTGGGTAATGACCTGAACACTGAAGCTTTCTTT
CASSLGNDLNTEAFF
>TRBD2|TRBV24-1|TRBJ2-7|-
TGTGACGGGGGGACGCCCTCCTACGAGCAGTACTTC
CDGGTPSYEQYF
>TRBD2|TRBV7-2|TRBJ2-2|many
TGTGCCAGCAGCTTAGATGGGACTAGCGGGGGAAGGGAGCTGTTTTTT
CASSLDGTSGGRELFF
>-|TRBV6-5|TRBJ1-1|many
TGTGCCAGCAGTTCCTCCCCCAGTAGCCGACACTCCCTCTTT
CASSSSPSSRHSLF
>TRBD1|TRBV6-5|TRBJ2-3|few
TGTGCCAGCAAGAGACAGGGGGCAGATACGCAGTATTTT
CASKRQGADTQYF
>TRBD1|TRBV7-3|TRBJ1-1|many
TGTGCCAGCAGCAGGACAGGGGGAACTGAAGCTTTCTTT
CASSRTGGTEAFF
>-|TRBV7-2|TRBJ2-5|-
TGTGCCAGCAGCTCACACCGGGACTCGGAGACCCAGTACTTC
CASSSHRDSETQYF
>TRBD1|TRBV7-2|TRBJ2-4|-
TGTGCCAGCAGCGCATACAGGGGGCCCAAGTACTTC
CASSAYRGPKYF
>-|TRBV6-2/TRBV6-3|TRBJ2-5|-
TGTGCCAGCAGTTCGTTGGGACGGCTTGAGACCCAGTACTTC
CASSSLGRLETQYF
>TRBD2|TRBV20-1|TRBJ2-1|few
TGCAGTGCTGATAGCGGGGGGGCAAATGAGCAGTTCTTC
CSADSGGANEQFF
>-|TRBV7-9|TRBJ1-6|few
TGTGCCAGCAGCTTAGTCAGGGGTAGCGGGTCACCCCTCCACTTT
CASSLVRGSGSPLHF
>TRBD2|TRBV9|TRBJ2-5|many
TGTGCCAGCAGCGTAGGGACTAGCGATAAAGAGACCCAGTACTTC
CASSVGTSDKETQYF
>-|TRBV7-9|TRBJ1-2|few
TGTGCCAGCAGCCCCCTCGCGGACGCTGTCTTTAACTATGGCTACACCTTC
CASSPLADAVFNYGYTF
>-|TRBV19|TRBJ2-1|-
TGTGCCAGTAGTATGGCTGGTAGCTCCTACAATGAGCAGTTCTTC
CASSMAGSSYNEQFF
>-|TRBV4-1|TRBJ2-3|few
TGCGCCAGCAGCCACCAGGGATCCCACACAGATACGCAGTATTTT
CASSHQGSHTDTQYF
>TRBD1|TRBV19|TRBJ2-4|few
TGTGCCAGTAGTTCCTGGGACAGAAACATTCAGTACTTC
CASSSWDRNIQYF
>TRBD1|TRBV11-2|TRBJ2-3|many
TGTGCCAGCAGCCCCGGGACAGGGGCCAGCACAGATACGCAGTATTTT
CASSPGTGASTDTQYF
>-|TRBV5-1|TRBJ2-3|few
TGCGCCAGCAGCTTGTCCCCTAGCACAGATACGCAGTATTTT
CASSLSPSTDTQYF